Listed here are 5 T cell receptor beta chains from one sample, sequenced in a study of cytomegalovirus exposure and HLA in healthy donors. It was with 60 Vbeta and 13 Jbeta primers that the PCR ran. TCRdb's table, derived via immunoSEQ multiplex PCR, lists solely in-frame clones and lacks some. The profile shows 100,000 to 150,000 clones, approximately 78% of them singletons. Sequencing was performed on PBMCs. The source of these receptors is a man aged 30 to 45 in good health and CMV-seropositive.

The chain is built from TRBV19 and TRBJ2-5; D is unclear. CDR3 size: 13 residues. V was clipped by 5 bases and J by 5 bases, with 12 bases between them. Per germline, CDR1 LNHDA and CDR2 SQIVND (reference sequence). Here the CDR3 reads CASSQQLRETQYF. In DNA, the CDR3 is TGTGCCAGTAGTCAACAGCTTCGCGAGACCCAGTACTTC.

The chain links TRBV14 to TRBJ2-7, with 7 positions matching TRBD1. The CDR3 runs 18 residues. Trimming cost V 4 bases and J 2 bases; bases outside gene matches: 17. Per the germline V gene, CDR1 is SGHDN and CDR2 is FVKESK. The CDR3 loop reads CASSPRGGRTGYAYEQYF. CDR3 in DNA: TGTGCCAGCAGCCCACGGGGTGGGCGGACAGGCTATGCCTACGAGCAGTACTTC.

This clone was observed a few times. The CDR3 protein is CASSWGESDRPQHF. CDR3 nucleotides: TGTGCCAGCAGCTGGGGGGAATCTGATCGGCCCCAGCATTTT. The chain employs TRBV7-6 and TRBJ1-5, with TRBD1 as a possible D gene (5 bases). V lost 4 bases and J 9 bases, leaving 16 bases between the germline ends. This CDR3 has 14 amino acids. CDR1 is SGHVS, CDR2 FNYEAQ, per germline.

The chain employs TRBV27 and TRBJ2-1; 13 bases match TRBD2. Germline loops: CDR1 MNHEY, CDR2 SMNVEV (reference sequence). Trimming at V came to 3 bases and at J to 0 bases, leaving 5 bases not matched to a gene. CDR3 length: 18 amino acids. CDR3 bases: TGTGCCAGCAGTTTCGGACTAGCGGGAGCTGTCTCCTACAATGAGCAGTTCTTC. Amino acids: CASSFGLAGAVSYNEQFF.

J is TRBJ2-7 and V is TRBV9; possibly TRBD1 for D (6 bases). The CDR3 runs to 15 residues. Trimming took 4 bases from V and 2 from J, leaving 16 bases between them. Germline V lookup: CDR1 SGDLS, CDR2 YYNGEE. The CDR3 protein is CASSPRTAITYEQYF. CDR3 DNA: TGTGCCAGCAGCCCCAGGACAGCGATTACCTACGAGCAGTACTTC.